The rows below give T cell receptor beta chains drawn from one sample of a study of response to subunit inactivated influenza vaccine. TCRdb re-called the RT-PCR reads with MiXCR, one entry per CDR3 protein. The sample holds approximately 530,000 distinct CDR3 sequences, 6.5% to 8% seen once. This specimen was PBMCs from blood, taken 23 to 25 months after vaccination. These receptors all come from a man aged 50 to 75 who received an inactivated influenza vaccine. Each CDR3 is given without its conserved first and last residue. D genes are given only for firm matches. Rows give clone size only sometimes, using once, few, many, or a class for an expanded clone.

CDR3 length,D gene,J gene,clone size,V gene,CDR3 protein
13,-,TRBJ2-2,many,TRBV7-9,ASSLSRTNTGELF
11,-,TRBJ2-3,few,TRBV20-1,SASGGTADTQY
15,-,TRBJ2-7,-,TRBV21-1,ASSKGPRRGRPYEQY
12,-,TRBJ2-7,many,TRBV11-2,ASSSTGGRYEQY
16,TRBD1,TRBJ1-3,few,TRBV29-1,SVLTGRRPPLSGNTIY
13,-,TRBJ2-7,-,TRBV2,ASSELRNSRFGQY
12,TRBD1,TRBJ1-1,many,TRBV12-3/TRBV12-4,ASSPQQGAAEAF
11,-,TRBJ2-5,few,TRBV28,ASSQWMGEAQY
11,-,TRBJ2-1,many,TRBV4-3,ASSQEPLNEQF
13,-,TRBJ2-3,few,TRBV7-2,ASSLLVAGTDTQY
11,TRBD1,TRBJ2-1,few,TRBV7-2,ASSFGTVNEQF
11,-,TRBJ2-1,-,TRBV20-1,SAPGLGYNEQF
12,-,TRBJ2-7,-,TRBV2,ASSEEWGQGEQY
13,-,TRBJ2-3,many,TRBV20-1,SASIPGEFTDTQY
13,-,TRBJ2-1,-,TRBV5-6,ASSFGASSYNEQF
13,TRBD2,TRBJ2-7,few,TRBV9,ASSLQAGGVGEQY
14,TRBD2,TRBJ2-1,-,TRBV27,ASSQTSGRGGYEQF
13,TRBD2,TRBJ2-1,many,TRBV10-3,AISDGRVSYNEQF
10,-,TRBJ2-7,many,TRBV11-2,ASSFYEGEQY
12,-,TRBJ2-7,-,TRBV4-2,ASSPGGGPYEQY
16,TRBD2,TRBJ2-3,-,TRBV7-6,ASSLAASGGARTDTQY
9,-,TRBJ2-7,few,TRBV12-3/TRBV12-4,ASGFGYEQY
13,TRBD2,TRBJ2-7,-,TRBV19,ASSEVSGDSYEQY
14,TRBD2,TRBJ2-7,many,TRBV7-8,ASSPLAGAGSYEQY
13,TRBD2,TRBJ2-7,many,TRBV29-1,SVASGGLAGGEQY
12,TRBD2,TRBJ2-2,few,TRBV6-5,ASSYLRGAGELF
10,-,TRBJ2-7,-,TRBV28,ASSFRVHEQY
11,-,TRBJ1-2,-,TRBV6-2/TRBV6-3,ASSEDEGYGYT
14,TRBD1,TRBJ1-5,-,TRBV20-1,SANPTGGIRNQPQH
13,TRBD1,TRBJ2-7,-,TRBV5-5,ASSLGTGIVREQY
11,-,TRBJ1-1,-,TRBV7-9,ASSQGFGTEAF
11,-,TRBJ2-2,few,TRBV7-2,ASSNTSPGELF
13,TRBD1,TRBJ1-2,many,TRBV5-1,ASQPYMAGGDGYT
14,-,TRBJ2-1,many,TRBV5-6,ASSLLGVSVDNEQF
18,TRBD2,TRBJ2-3,many,TRBV4-2,ASSQDLGTSTLRSTDTQY
12,-,TRBJ2-3,few,TRBV5-1,ASSLGSETDTQY
13,TRBD1,TRBJ1-1,few,TRBV11-2,ASSYRGFLNTEAF
9,-,TRBJ2-5,-,TRBV20-1,SARDAGSQY
15,-,TRBJ2-5,few,TRBV25-1,ASSEYRQGGRRETQY
12,-,TRBJ2-3,many,TRBV12-3/TRBV12-4,ASRGRLSTDTQY
10,-,TRBJ2-1,few,TRBV20-1,SRAASSREQF
13,-,TRBJ2-1,-,TRBV12-3/TRBV12-4,ASTQAEIIYNEQF
10,-,TRBJ1-3,-,TRBV7-9,ASSKTGNTIY
12,-,TRBJ2-7,-,TRBV11-2,ASSSGLKSFEQY
12,-,TRBJ2-3,few,TRBV2,ASSEARSIDTQY
14,TRBD2,TRBJ2-3,-,TRBV6-5,ASSSLSGASTDTQY
12,-,TRBJ2-5,few,TRBV7-9,ASSLVRAGETQY
12,-,TRBJ2-7,-,TRBV5-5,ASSLVGPLGEQY
12,-,TRBJ2-2,-,TRBV20-1,SARGFTNTGELF
14,TRBD2,TRBJ2-2,-,TRBV27,ASSLLAGANTGELF
16,TRBD2,TRBJ2-1,-,TRBV11-1,ASSFAGGASGRIDEQF
12,-,TRBJ2-7,many,TRBV7-8,ASSRSPGSHEQY
13,TRBD1,TRBJ2-1,-,TRBV12-3/TRBV12-4,ASTAGQGVYNEQF
13,-,TRBJ1-6,-,TRBV5-1,ASSLDGRWNSPLH
13,-,TRBJ2-7,-,TRBV5-1,ASSPTWTSSYEQY
12,-,TRBJ2-1,-,TRBV12-3/TRBV12-4,ASRKGVSYNEQF
14,TRBD2,TRBJ2-3,few,TRBV4-2,ASSQGVGREPDTQY